One and the same sample provided the 29 T cell receptor beta chains below, sequenced in a study of blood T cell repertoires in COVID-19 (dated by TCRdb to 2019 to 2021). The library was produced with the immunoSEQ multiplex PCR assay. The clones in this table, taken by TCRdb from immuneACCESS, are in-frame only. Not every clone is retained; where verified, under half of the shortfall comes from an unresolved V gene, and the cause of the rest is unknown. Within this sample are about 180,000 clones, with around 83% of them counted one time only. 1.5% of the sample is held by the ten biggest clonotypes. The sample was peripheral blood. These receptors all stem from a human donor in a cohort sampled during active COVID-19.

The V gene is TRBV15, the J gene TRBJ1-5; D perhaps matches TRBD1 (5 bases). This CDR3 is built from 16 residues. V was pared by 3 bases and J by 0 bases, with 12 bases between. The germline gives CDR1 LNHNV, CDR2 YYDKDF (reference sequence). CDR3: CATSRGLRDSNQPQHF. CDR3 sequence (DNA): TGTGCCACCAGCAGGGGGCTCAGGGATAGCAATCAGCCCCAGCATTTT.

The V call is TRBV19, the J call TRBJ2-5; TRBD2 agrees at 13 bases. The CDR3 sequence is 15 residues long. The germline gives CDR1 LNHDA, CDR2 SQIVND (reference sequence). The V gene end was trimmed by 8 bases and the J gene end by 5 bases; junction bases not matched to a gene: 8. CDR3 bases: TGTGCCAGTTCCGGACTAGCGGGAGTACGGGAGACCCAGTACTTC. Translation: CASSGLAGVRETQYF.

This clone was counted only a few times. This sequence joins TRBV7-2 and TRBJ2-1; perhaps TRBD1 as D (5 bases). Trimming left V 4 bases short and J 10 bases short, with 11 bases between. Germline V gives CDR1 SGHTA, CDR2 FQGNSA. The CDR3 runs 12 residues. CDR3 nucleotides: TGTGCCAGCAGCTCTCAGGGATTGGAGCAGTTCTTC. Its translation: CASSSQGLEQFF.

The chain carries TRBV19 and TRBJ1-2, with a tentative D call TRBD1 (5 bases). Germline-derived CDR1 and CDR2 are LNHDA and SQIVND (reference sequence). Trimming stripped 5 bases from V and 6 bases from J, with 16 bases between. CDR3 length: 14 residues. This CDR3 reads CASSPTVKGDGYTF. The CDR3 DNA follows: TGTGCCAGTAGTCCGACCGTAAAAGGGGATGGCTACACCTTC.

This clone was picked up one time. The chain is built from TRBV27 and TRBJ1-2, with 7 bases identical to TRBD1. This CDR3 has 12 residues. CDR1 and CDR2 from the germline V gene are MNHEY and SMNVEV (reference sequence). Germline trimming cut 7 bases from V and 2 bases from J; bases unmatched to any gene: 1. CDR3 coding DNA: TGTGCCAGCAAGACAGGGAACTATGGCTACACCTTC. Amino acid sequence: CASKTGNYGYTF.

This clone was counted between two and nine times. The chain has TRBV9 and TRBJ1-2; 7 positions agree with TRBD1. Germline V gene sequence: CDR1 SGDLS, CDR2 YYNGEE. J lost 2 bases, V lost 3 bases, and 4 bases had no gene match. The CDR3 spans 14 residues. The CDR3 sequence: CASSDGQVNYGYTF. The CDR3, as DNA: TGTGCCAGCAGCGATGGACAGGTAAACTATGGCTACACCTTC.

The chain carries TRBV3-1 (or the pseudogene TRBV3-2) and TRBJ1-2; the D gene is possibly TRBD1 (6 bases). CDR1 is LGHDT, CDR2 YNNKEL, per germline (reference sequence). Trimming took off 4 bases at V and 8 bases at J, with 14 bases between the two ends. The CDR3 has 13 residues. The DNA for the CDR3 is TGTGCCAGCAGCCTCCACGCAGGGGCCGGCTACACCTTC. Protein sequence: CASSLHAGAGYTF.

Only a few counts were recorded for this clone. The chain has TRBV6-5 and TRBJ2-7; 8 bases match TRBD1. Germline CDR1 MNHEY, CDR2 SVGAGI. The trim removed 6 bases at V and 3 bases at J, leaving 4 bases unmatched. The CDR3 totals 13 residues. DNA for the CDR3: TGTGCCAGCAGCAGGGGACAGGACTACGAGCAGTACTTC. Amino acids: CASSRGQDYEQYF.

The chain has TRBV27 and TRBJ2-7; the match to TRBD1 covers 8 bases. The CDR3 totals 16 residues. V shed 3 bases and J 1 base; nucleotides not matched to a gene: 8. CDR1 and CDR2 (germline): MNHEY, SMNVEV (reference sequence). CDR3 coding DNA: TGTGCCAGCAGTTTTGGCTGGGGACAGGTTTCCTACGAGCAGTACTTC. It translates to CASSFGWGQVSYEQYF.

The table lists this clone with a count of one. CDR3 protein: CASRLGDRGAYEQYF. CDR3 DNA sequence: TGTGCAAGTCGCTTAGGGGACAGGGGGGCCTACGAGCAGTACTTC. This chain connects TRBV12-2 to TRBJ2-7; TRBD1 reflects the table's D call only, with no check against the DNA. TRBV12-2 is a recognized pseudogene. This CDR3 has 15 residues.

V is TRBV28 and J is TRBJ1-6; 8 nucleotides agree with TRBD1. CDR1 and CDR2 (germline): MDHEN, SYDVKM. This CDR3 is 16 amino acids long. The V and J ends lost 7 bases and 5 bases, in that order; junction bases with no gene match: 10. This chain's CDR3 is CASTPGRTGNNSPLHF. The CDR3 DNA reads as TGTGCCAGCACTCCTGGCCGGACAGGGAATAATTCACCCCTCCACTTT.

This clone was seen once. The rearrangement uses TRBV6-5 and TRBJ1-3; TRBD1 is a possible D gene (6 bases). Trimming pared 10 bases from V and 0 bases from J, leaving 16 bases between. This CDR3 has 15 residues. CDR1 and CDR2 (germline): MNHEY, SVGAGI. The CDR3 protein is CATHRDTSSGNTIYF. CDR3 bases: TGTGCCACCCATCGGGACACAAGCTCTGGAAACACCATATATTTT.

The chain uses TRBV9 and TRBJ2-3; the D is unclear. This CDR3 is built from 14 residues. Germline CDR1 SGDLS, CDR2 YYNGEE. Trimming cost V 4 bases and J 0 bases, with 9 bases left between them. The CDR3 protein is CASSPRLSTDTQYF. CDR3 DNA sequence: TGTGCCAGCAGCCCTCGGTTGAGCACAGATACGCAGTATTTT.

The chain carries TRBV7-2 and TRBJ1-2, with 7 bases matching TRBD1. The V gene's germline CDR1 is SGHTA and CDR2 FQGNSA. This CDR3 has 13 residues. V was pared by 3 bases and J by 6 bases, with 4 bases of the junction left unmatched. CDR3: CASSLGQTDGYTF. The CDR3 DNA reads TGTGCCAGCAGCTTGGGACAGACTGATGGCTACACCTTC.

The rearrangement links TRBV6-5 to TRBJ1-5, with a tentative D call TRBD1 (6 bases). Trimming left V 5 bases short and J 1 base short, with 9 bases between. The germline V gene has CDR1 MNHEY and CDR2 SVGAGI. The CDR3 covers 14 residues. The CDR3 DNA reads TGTGCCAGCAGTAGGGGGAGAAGCAATCAGCCCCAGCATTTT. Translated, it gives CASSRGRSNQPQHF.

This rearrangement joins TRBV7-2 to TRBJ2-7; maybe TRBD1 (6 bases). Trimming cost V 5 bases and J 1 base, with 15 bases left between them. The V gene's germline CDR1 is SGHTA and CDR2 FQGNSA. The CDR3 length is 15 residues. CDR3 DNA sequence: TGTGCCAGCAGCCCCACTACAGGGAGATCCTACGAGCAGTACTTC. This codes for CASSPTTGRSYEQYF.

This chain links TRBV5-1 with TRBJ2-7; 8 nucleotides agree with TRBD1. This CDR3 region has 15 residues. Germline V gene data show CDR1 as SGHRS and CDR2 as YFSETQ. Germline trimming cut 0 bases from V and 5 bases from J; bases unmatched to any gene: 7. The CDR3 here is CASSLGWGQANEQYF. CDR3 DNA sequence: TGCGCCAGCAGCTTGGGATGGGGACAGGCGAACGAGCAGTACTTC.

The rearrangement links TRBV6-5 to TRBJ1-5; the D is unclear. V was cut by 6 bases and J by 2 bases, with 14 bases left in between. Germline-derived CDR1 and CDR2 are MNHEY and SVGAGI. This CDR3 has 15 residues. For the CDR3, the DNA is TGTGCCAGCAGCCTGGACCGGGGAGGCAATCAGCCCCAGCATTTT. Its protein is CASSLDRGGNQPQHF.

A single count supports this clone. CDR3 in DNA: TGTGCCAGCAGTTGGGCTTCCGACAGCTACACCTTC. This sequence encodes CASSWASDSYTF. The chain uses TRBV6-5 and TRBJ1-2; D uncertain. The CDR3 spans 12 residues. V was trimmed by 4 bases and J by 9 bases, leaving 12 bases between them. Germline loops: CDR1 MNHEY, CDR2 SVGAGI.

The chain joins TRBV20-1 to TRBJ2-7; 8 nucleotides align to TRBD2. Germline V gene lookup returns CDR1 DFQATT and CDR2 SNEGSKA (reference sequence). This CDR3 has 14 amino acids. With 5 bases clipped from V and 3 bases from J, the junction kept 9 bases outside the gene matches. Here the CDR3 DNA reads TGCAGTGCTGGTGCGGGACTAGGCTTCTACGAGCAGTACTTC. This codes for CSAGAGLGFYEQYF.

The rearrangement uses TRBV7-2 and TRBJ2-5; TRBD2 might be the D (7 bases). The germline CDR1 and CDR2 sequences are SGHTA and FQGNSA. The CDR3 is made up of 13 amino acids. The V end lost 8 bases, the J end lost 2 bases, and 12 bases lay between the germline ends. CDR3 DNA sequence: TGTGCCAGCGGGCGGGGGCCACAAGAGACCCAGTACTTC. Translation: CASGRGPQETQYF.

The V call is TRBV3-1 (or the pseudogene TRBV3-2), the J call TRBJ2-3; D possibly corresponds to TRBD2 (5 bases). The germline gives CDR1 LGHDT, CDR2 YNNKEL (reference sequence). The V end was cut by 7 bases, the J end by 4 bases, with 15 bases between. The CDR3 consists of 14 residues. CDR3 bases: TGTGCCAGCACCTTCCGGGGTCGGGCAGATACGCAGTATTTT. It is translated as CASTFRGRADTQYF.

CDR3 in amino acids: CASSYLRGGPRNIQYF. The CDR3 DNA reads as TGTGCCAGCAGTTACTTACGGGGGGGCCCGAGAAACATTCAGTACTTC. The rearrangement links TRBV6-2 or TRBV6-3 to TRBJ2-4; 8 bases match TRBD2. The ends lost 1 base at V and 6 bases at J; junction bases unmatched: 8. The CDR3 extends over 16 amino acids. Per the germline V gene, CDR1 is MNHEY and CDR2 is SVGEGT.

This chain links TRBV28 with TRBJ2-7; tentatively, D is TRBD1 (6 bases). Trimming took 7 bases from V and 0 from J, leaving 16 bases between them. This CDR3 spans 15 amino acids. Germline V CDR1 and CDR2: MDHEN, SYDVKM. CDR3 coding DNA: TGTGCCAGCAACCCTAGACAGGACGGCTCCTACGAGCAGTACTTC. It codes for CASNPRQDGSYEQYF.

Here the CDR3 reads CASSYGPSYEQYF. The CDR3 nucleotides read TGTGCCAGCTCCTATGGGCCTTCCTACGAGCAGTACTTC. V and J are TRBV28 and TRBJ2-7; D call uncertain. Germline-derived CDR1 and CDR2 are MDHEN and SYDVKM. This CDR3 has 13 amino acids. Deletions cut 8 bases from V and 1 base from J, with 12 bases between.

V is TRBV4-1 and J is TRBJ2-7; 10 bases line up with TRBD2. The CDR3 sequence is 15 residues long. CDR1 MGHRA and CDR2 YSYEKL come from the germline V gene. Unmatched junction bases numbered 4, after V lost 3 bases and J lost 2 bases. The CDR3 reads CASSQSGGVTYEQYF. DNA for the CDR3: TGCGCCAGCAGCCAGAGCGGGGGGGTGACCTACGAGCAGTACTTC.

This chain uses TRBV19 with TRBJ2-5, with a weak D call TRBD1 (5 bases). Trimming left V 7 bases short and J 2 bases short, with 11 bases between. Germline CDR1 and CDR2: LNHDA and SQIVND (reference sequence). This CDR3 is 13 amino acids long. The CDR3 DNA reads TGTGCCAGTAACCCACCAGGGCAAGAGACCCAGTACTTC. Its translation: CASNPPGQETQYF.

The gene calls are TRBV19 and TRBJ2-1; the D gene is possibly TRBD2 (6 bases). The V end was cut by 6 bases, the J end by 1 base, with 7 bases between. Germline CDR1 is LNHDA and CDR2 is SQIVND (reference sequence). The CDR3 spans 13 residues. This CDR3 is CASSGSSYNEQFF. The DNA of the CDR3 is TGTGCCAGTAGCGGGAGTTCCTACAATGAGCAGTTCTTC.

The chain joins TRBV7-9 to TRBJ1-4; 7 nucleotides agree with TRBD1. Germline V gene lookup returns CDR1 SEHNR and CDR2 FQNEAQ (reference sequence). This CDR3 has 15 amino acids. After removal of 5 bases from V and 8 bases from J, the junction contained 11 bases not matched to a gene. CDR3 loop: CASSDYRGSLEKLFF. CDR3 nucleotides: TGTGCCAGCAGCGACTACAGGGGAAGTCTGGAAAAACTGTTTTTT.